The following is a T cell receptor (beta chain) sequence with its context. The data are from a study of T cell changes during pregnancy in multiple sclerosis. Assay: immunoSEQ multiplex PCR; the TCRdb copy retains only in-frame clones and omits some. The sample consists of 50,000 to 80,000 clones, roughly 92% of them appearing once. With 1 base removed from V and 4 bases from J, the gap between germline ends came to 11 bases. Germline lookup yields CDR1 SGHRS and CDR2 YFSETQ. CDR3 length equals 14 residues. V gene TRBV5-1 combines with J gene TRBJ1-1; weak D call: TRBD1 (6 bases). The sequencing here drew on peripheral blood, taken in the second trimester of pregnancy. This TCR was recovered from a female donor with multiple sclerosis, enrolled in a pregnancy study. CDR3 amino acids: CASSLISGATEAFF. The CDR3 bases are TGCGCCAGCAGCTTGATCTCAGGGGCCACTGAAGCTTTCTTT. Looking up the rest from reference TRBV5-1 and TRBJ1-1 gives the full variable domain: KAGVTQTPRYLIKTRGQQVTLSCSPISGHRSVSWYQQTPGQGLQFLFEYFSETQRNKGNFPGRFSGRQFSNSRSEMNVSTLELGDSALYLCASSLISGATEAFFGQGTRLTVV.